This T cell receptor beta chain was sequenced for a study of blood T cell repertoires in COVID-19. The assay was immunoSEQ multiplex PCR, and TCRdb's table has in-frame clones only and misses some. The sample lists around 140,000 clones, 87% occurring once. V gave up 0 bases and J gave up 7 bases; unmatched junction bases: 2. The CDR3 consists of 15 residues. The germline CDR1 and CDR2 sequences are SGHVS and FNYEAQ. Sequencing was carried out using PBMCs or T cells enriched from blood (not recorded which). The TCR was taken from a man aged 60-69 years who had recovered from COVID-19. The J gene is TRBJ2-7, the V gene TRBV7-6; 14 bases line up with TRBD2. The CDR3 protein is CASSLATSGRGEQYF. CDR3 nucleotide sequence: TGTGCCAGCAGCTTAGCGACTAGCGGGAGGGGTGAGCAGTACTTC. Filled out from reference TRBV7-6 and TRBJ2-7, the complete variable domain reads GAGVSQSPRYKVTKRGQDVALRCDPISGHVSLYWYRQALGQGPEFLTYFNYEAQQDKSGLPNDRFSAERPEGSISTLTIQRTEQRDSAMYRCASSLATSGRGEQYFGPGTRLTVT.